The rows below give T cell receptor beta chains drawn from one sample of a study of cytomegalovirus exposure and HLA in healthy donors. Sequencing was performed with immunoSEQ multiplex PCR; in TCRdb, only in-frame clones are kept and a portion is missing. Of about 140,000 clones in the sample, approximately 84% were seen once. The sample was PBMCs. The receptor source for this set is a woman aged 35 to 49 in good health and CMV-seronegative. The CDR3 runs from the conserved cysteine through the conserved F or W. A D gene is named only where the DNA matches it firmly. Expanded clones get a size class; other rows say once, few or many, or leave the size out.

V: TRBV5-1
J: TRBJ2-5
D: .
size: few
DNA: TGCGCCAGCAGCTTCGGAATCGGGGAGACCCAGTACTTC
CDR3: CASSFGIGETQYF

V: TRBV4-1
J: TRBJ2-2
D: TRBD2
size: few
DNA: TGCGCCAGCAGCCAAGGACTAGCGGGAACCGGGGAGCTGTTTTTT
CDR3: CASSQGLAGTGELFF

V: TRBV9
J: TRBJ2-5
D: .
size: .
DNA: TGTGCCAGCAGCGCACAGGGTTGGCAAGAGACCCAGTACTTC
CDR3: CASSAQGWQETQYF

V: TRBV6-6
J: TRBJ2-7
D: TRBD2
size: .
DNA: TGTGCCAGCAGTTACTCGAATCGGGAGGCCTACGAGCAGTACTTC
CDR3: CASSYSNREAYEQYF

V: TRBV11-3
J: TRBJ2-1
D: .
size: .
DNA: TGTGCCAGCAGCTCGCGCAGGGGAAACAATGAGCAGTTCTTC
CDR3: CASSSRRGNNEQFF

V: TRBV4-3
J: TRBJ2-6
D: .
size: .
DNA: TGCGCCAGCAGCCAAGCCTACGCGGGGGCCAACGTCCTGACTTTC
CDR3: CASSQAYAGANVLTF

V: TRBV6-5
J: TRBJ1-4
D: .
size: .
DNA: TGTGCCAGCAGTTACTGGGCATCGGCAACTAATGAAAAACTGTTTTTT
CDR3: CASSYWASATNEKLFF

V: TRBV28
J: TRBJ1-5
D: TRBD1
size: .
DNA: TGTGCCAGCAGTCTCCCACAGGGGGCATGGGGGATTTGGACTCCCCAGCATTTT
CDR3: CASSLPQGAWGIWTPQHF

V: TRBV6-5
J: TRBJ2-7
D: TRBD1
size: few
DNA: TGTGCCAGCAGTTACTTCCGGGGACAGGGGGCTCGCGAGCAGTACTTC
CDR3: CASSYFRGQGAREQYF

V: TRBV29-1
J: TRBJ1-3
D: .
size: .
DNA: TGCAGCGTACTTCAGGGATCTGGAAACACCATATATTTT
CDR3: CSVLQGSGNTIYF

V: TRBV5-6
J: TRBJ1-4
D: TRBD1
size: .
DNA: TGTGCCAGCAGCTTCGGGACAGGGGGCAGGGCTAATGAAAAACTGTTTTTT
CDR3: CASSFGTGGRANEKLFF

V: TRBV27
J: TRBJ2-1
D: TRBD2
size: .
DNA: TGTGCCAGCAACCTAGCGGGAGGGATTTACAATGAGCAGTTCTTC
CDR3: CASNLAGGIYNEQFF

V: TRBV4-2
J: TRBJ2-7
D: TRBD1
size: few
DNA: TGTGCCAGCAGCCAAGTTGGGACAGGTCCCTACGAGCAGTACTTC
CDR3: CASSQVGTGPYEQYF

V: TRBV28
J: TRBJ2-7
D: TRBD1
size: .
DNA: TGTGCCAGCAGTAAAGGGACAGGGGTCTACGAGCAGTACTTC
CDR3: CASSKGTGVYEQYF

V: TRBV7-2
J: TRBJ2-1
D: TRBD2
size: .
DNA: TGTGCCAGCAGCTTTGACCCAGCGGGAGTGGGCTACAATGAGCAGTTCTTC
CDR3: CASSFDPAGVGYNEQFF

V: TRBV12-5
J: TRBJ2-3
D: .
size: .
DNA: TGTGCTAGTGGTTTCCTCCGGGATTCGAATATGTACCCAGATACGCAGTATTTT
CDR3: CASGFLRDSNMYPDTQYF

V: TRBV9
J: TRBJ2-1
D: .
size: .
DNA: TGTGCCAGCAGCGTAGGGGCGCGGGACTCCTACAATGAGCAGTTCTTC
CDR3: CASSVGARDSYNEQFF

V: TRBV7-3
J: TRBJ2-1
D: TRBD2
size: .
DNA: TGTGCCAGCAGCGCACTCGGGGGACTAGCAACCAGTGAGCAGTTCTTC
CDR3: CASSALGGLATSEQFF

V: TRBV6-1
J: TRBJ2-7
D: TRBD2
size: .
DNA: TGTGCCAGCAGTGAAGCGGGAGGGGTTGCTAACGAGCAGTACTTC
CDR3: CASSEAGGVANEQYF

V: TRBV28
J: TRBJ1-1
D: .
size: .
DNA: TGTGCCAGCAGTCCCCTGATCGGAGAGAACACTGAAGCTTTCTTT
CDR3: CASSPLIGENTEAFF

V: TRBV15
J: TRBJ2-7
D: TRBD2
size: once
DNA: TGTGCCACCAGCAGAGATTGGCCTAGCGGGATGGGCGAATCCTACGAGCAGTACTTC
CDR3: CATSRDWPSGMGESYEQYF

V: TRBV15
J: TRBJ2-1
D: .
size: once
DNA: TGTGCCACCAGCAGAGGACGCGAGTTTGCGGCCTACAATGAGCAGTTCTTC
CDR3: CATSRGREFAAYNEQFF

V: TRBV6-1
J: TRBJ2-2
D: TRBD1
size: .
DNA: TGTGCCAGCAGGACAGGGGGAGGCGGGGAGCTGTTTTTT
CDR3: CASRTGGGGELFF

V: TRBV6-6
J: TRBJ2-1
D: .
size: .
DNA: TGTGCCAGCAGTTACACTATGGAAGCGGTGCACAATGAGCAGTTCTTC
CDR3: CASSYTMEAVHNEQFF

V: TRBV18
J: TRBJ2-7
D: .
size: .
DNA: TGTGCCAGCTCACCAGCGGGTAGGTACGAGCAGTACTTC
CDR3: CASSPAGRYEQYF

V: TRBV28
J: TRBJ1-4
D: .
size: .
DNA: TGTGCCTACGGCGGCGATTATGAAAAACTGTTTTTT
CDR3: CAYGGDYEKLFF

V: TRBV4-1
J: TRBJ2-1
D: TRBD1
size: .
DNA: TGCGCCAGCAGCCAAGATCGACAGGGTTGGAACAATGAGCAGTTCTTC
CDR3: CASSQDRQGWNNEQFF

V: TRBV5-1
J: TRBJ2-5
D: TRBD2
size: .
DNA: TGCGCCAGCAGCTTTGGCGCTAGCGGTAAAGAGACCCAGTACTTC
CDR3: CASSFGASGKETQYF

V: TRBV6-6
J: TRBJ1-3
D: TRBD1
size: .
DNA: TGTGCCAGCAGCCCCGTTAACAGGGGTTCCGGAAACACCATATATTTT
CDR3: CASSPVNRGSGNTIYF

V: TRBV4-3
J: TRBJ2-7
D: TRBD2
size: .
DNA: TGCGCCAGCAGCCAAGACGGGACAGCGGGAGGCCAATACGAGCAGTACTTC
CDR3: CASSQDGTAGGQYEQYF

V: TRBV5-4
J: TRBJ1-2
D: TRBD1
size: .
DNA: TGTGCCAGCAGTTCGGGACAGGGGACGATCGGCTACACCTTC
CDR3: CASSSGQGTIGYTF

V: TRBV7-3
J: TRBJ2-3
D: TRBD1
size: once
DNA: TGTGCCAGCAGCTTAACGGGGACAGCTTATACGCAGTATTTT
CDR3: CASSLTGTAYTQYF

V: TRBV10-3
J: TRBJ2-2
D: .
size: .
DNA: TGTGCCATCAGACGACAGGGACTTACGGGGGGGGAGCTGTTTTTT
CDR3: CAIRRQGLTGGELFF

V: TRBV9
J: TRBJ2-2
D: .
size: .
DNA: TGTGCCAGCAGCGTAGGAGGAACTAGGAGCGGGGAGCTGTTTTTT
CDR3: CASSVGGTRSGELFF

V: TRBV19
J: TRBJ1-5
D: .
size: once
DNA: TGTGCCAGTAGTATTACAGCGGCTGTCAATCAGCCCCAGCATTTT
CDR3: CASSITAAVNQPQHF

V: TRBV7-6
J: TRBJ2-1
D: TRBD2
size: .
DNA: TGTGCCAGCAGTCCCCGACTAGCGGGAGACAATGAGCAGTTCTTC
CDR3: CASSPRLAGDNEQFF

V: TRBV7-2
J: TRBJ2-2
D: TRBD2
size: few
DNA: TGTGCCAGCAGCTTTCGGGGGGAGGGGTGGCTGTTTTTT
CDR3: CASSFRGEGWLFF

V: TRBV7-9
J: TRBJ2-2
D: TRBD2
size: .
DNA: TGTGCCAGCAGCTTAGCGCCCGGCGGGAGTGGGACCGGGGAGCTGTTTTTT
CDR3: CASSLAPGGSGTGELFF

V: TRBV2
J: TRBJ2-1
D: TRBD1
size: .
DNA: TGTGCCAGCAGAGACCCACGACAGGGTGGCTACAATGAGCAGTTCTTC
CDR3: CASRDPRQGGYNEQFF

V: TRBV28
J: TRBJ2-3
D: .
size: few
DNA: TGTGCCAGCAGTTTATCCCCAGATAGCACAGATACGCAGTATTTT
CDR3: CASSLSPDSTDTQYF

V: TRBV14
J: TRBJ1-5
D: .
size: .
DNA: TGTGCCAGCAGCCAACCGGGGTTCAATCAGCCCCAGCATTTT
CDR3: CASSQPGFNQPQHF

V: TRBV27
J: TRBJ2-7
D: TRBD2
size: .
DNA: TGTGCCAGCAGTCGGGAGGTTCCGCCCTCCTACGAGCAGTACTTC
CDR3: CASSREVPPSYEQYF

V: TRBV15
J: TRBJ2-2
D: TRBD1
size: .
DNA: TGTGCCACCAGCAGAGATAAGACAGGGTGGGACACCGGGGAGCTGTTTTTT
CDR3: CATSRDKTGWDTGELFF

V: TRBV10-3
J: TRBJ2-7
D: TRBD1
size: once
DNA: TGTGCCATAGGACAGGGTACCTACGAGCAGTACTTC
CDR3: CAIGQGTYEQYF

V: TRBV28
J: TRBJ1-3
D: .
size: few
DNA: TGTGCCAGCAGTTTATCCCAGGGTGGAGGGAACACCATATATTTT
CDR3: CASSLSQGGGNTIYF

V: TRBV7-2
J: TRBJ2-2
D: TRBD2
size: few
DNA: TGTGCCAGCAGACTAAGCGGGGGGAGGGGCACCGGGGAGCTGTTTTTT
CDR3: CASRLSGGRGTGELFF

V: TRBV28
J: TRBJ1-3
D: TRBD1
size: .
DNA: TGTGCCAGTAGGACAGGGTTTAGAAACACCATATATTTT
CDR3: CASRTGFRNTIYF

V: TRBV7-2
J: TRBJ1-1
D: .
size: .
DNA: TGTGCCAGCAGCTTTGCACCTATGAACACTGAAGCTTTCTTT
CDR3: CASSFAPMNTEAFF

V: TRBV7-3
J: TRBJ2-7
D: .
size: .
DNA: TGTGCCAGCAGCCCCGGAAGAAGGGGTCACGAGCAGTACTTC
CDR3: CASSPGRRGHEQYF

V: TRBV10-3
J: TRBJ2-7
D: TRBD1
size: few
DNA: TGTGCCATCAGTGAGGGACAGGGGACCAACGAGCAGTACTTC
CDR3: CAISEGQGTNEQYF

V: TRBV7-2
J: TRBJ1-5
D: .
size: .
DNA: TGTGCCAGCAGCCCATATCAGGGAAGCAATCAGCCCCAGCATTTT
CDR3: CASSPYQGSNQPQHF